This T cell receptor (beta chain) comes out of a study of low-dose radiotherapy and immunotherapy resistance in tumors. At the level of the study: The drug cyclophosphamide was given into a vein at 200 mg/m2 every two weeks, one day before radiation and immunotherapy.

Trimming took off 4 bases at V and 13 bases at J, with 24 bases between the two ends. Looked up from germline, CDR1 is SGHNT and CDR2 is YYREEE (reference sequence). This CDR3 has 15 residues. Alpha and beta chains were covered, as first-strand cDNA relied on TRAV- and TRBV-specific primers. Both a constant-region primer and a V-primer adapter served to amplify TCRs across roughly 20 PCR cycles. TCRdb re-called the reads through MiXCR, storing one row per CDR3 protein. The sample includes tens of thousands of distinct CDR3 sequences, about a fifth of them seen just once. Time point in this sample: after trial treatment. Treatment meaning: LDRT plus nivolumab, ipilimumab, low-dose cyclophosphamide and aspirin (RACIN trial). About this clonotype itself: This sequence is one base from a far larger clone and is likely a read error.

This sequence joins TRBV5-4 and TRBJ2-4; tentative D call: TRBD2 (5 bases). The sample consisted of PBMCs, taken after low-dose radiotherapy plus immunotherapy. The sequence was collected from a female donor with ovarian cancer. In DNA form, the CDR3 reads TGTGCCAGCAGCCCAGCCAGCGGAGCCTACAATGAGCAGTACTTC. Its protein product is CASSPASGAYNEQYF.